This T cell receptor beta chain originates from a study of beta chain features in type 1 diabetes. Since all of the isolated RNA was reverse transcribed, expressed TCRB transcripts were what got sequenced. Only in-frame clones appear in the TCRdb table, and some are missing; sequencing was by immunoSEQ multiplex PCR. The sample records under 200,000 clones, approximately 10% being singletons. This clone was counted between two and nine times. Its antigen remains unknown. The V end lost 3 bases, the J end lost 0 bases, and 9 bases lay between the germline ends. CDR3 size: 14 residues. From germline, CDR1 is KGHSH and CDR2 LQKENI. Overall study results and limits: PCR might favor shorter templates, equally in patients and controls. Moderate but significant shortening of TCRB CDR3s was recorded in all four CD4+ subsets from Type 1 diabetes patients.

The receptor was derived from a man in his thirties or forties with type 1 diabetes. Sequencing input: central memory CD4+ T cells from blood. The chain carries TRBV18 and TRBJ2-7, with TRBD1 as a possible D gene (5 bases). CDR3 sequence reads: CASSPTESSYEQYF. Here the CDR3 DNA reads TGTGCCAGCTCACCGACAGAAAGCTCCTACGAGCAGTACTTC.